These 3 T cell receptor beta chains originate from one sample sequenced in a study of shared clonotypes between healthy human individuals. The table came from immunoSEQ multiplex PCR; TCRdb's copy has only in-frame clones and leaves some out. The data show 2 million to 2.5 million clones, with 93% seen just once and 0.36% held by the top ten. Sequencing used naive CD4+ T cells from PBMCs. Subset denoted: CD45RA+ positively selected. The receptors come from a man younger than 35 in good health. Some clones in this sample may be carry-over from other donors' samples.

The J gene is TRBJ2-3, the V gene TRBV9; 7 bases agree with TRBD1. From germline, CDR1 is SGDLS and CDR2 YYNGEE. The CDR3 length is 15 residues. J gave up 3 bases and V 4 bases, and 8 bases lay outside the gene matches. The DNA for the CDR3 is TGTGCCAGCAGCTTTGGGACAGTACCTACAGATACGCAGTATTTT. It codes for CASSFGTVPTDTQYF.

About this clone: The sample contains more than one DNA sequence encoding this CDR3. The chain employs TRBV9 and TRBJ1-1; D is ambiguous. V was trimmed by 0 bases and J by 0 bases, leaving 3 bases between them. The germline V gene has CDR1 SGDLS and CDR2 YYNGEE. The CDR3 consists of 13 residues. CDR3 residues: CASSVVVNTEAFF. The CDR3 nucleotides read TGTGCCAGCAGCGTAGTAGTGAACACTGAAGCTTTCTTT.

This chain connects TRBV30 to TRBJ1-1; D not resolved. The V end was cut by 3 bases, the J end by 1 base, with 9 bases between. Germline V lookup: CDR1 GTSNPN, CDR2 SVGIG (reference sequence). The CDR3 contains 13 residues. CDR3 DNA: TGTGCCTGGAGGGGAGGGAAGAACACTGAAGCTTTCTTT. Residues: CAWRGGKNTEAFF.